This is a list of T cell receptor beta chains from one sample in a study of radiation and T cells in renal cell carcinoma. Libraries were prepared by immunoSEQ multiplex PCR; TCRdb keeps only in-frame clonotypes and omits some of them. The table records approximately 150,000 clones, roughly 85% of them present only once. The sample consisted of blood, taken from a patient whose treatment included radiotherapy and nephrectomy. Receptors originate from a woman between 50 and 59 years old with renal cell carcinoma. The CDR3 runs from the conserved cysteine through the conserved F or W. The order of the fields is J gene, clone size, V gene, D gene, CDR3 protein, CDR3 DNA. The D gene is left open where the match is weak. Rows give clone size only sometimes, using once, few, many, or a class for an expanded clone.

>TRBJ1-5|.|TRBV5-5|TRBD1
CASSLTGTENQPQHF
TGTGCCAGCAGCTTAACCGGGACAGAGAATCAGCCCCAGCATTTT
>TRBJ2-3|.|TRBV7-2|.
CASSLLGRDTQYF
TGTGCCAGCAGCTTGCTAGGGAGGGATACGCAGTATTTT
>TRBJ2-2|.|TRBV5-1|.
CASSSRPATGELFF
TGCGCCAGCAGCTCCCGTCCAGCCACCGGGGAGCTGTTTTTT
>TRBJ2-7|.|TRBV7-9|TRBD2
CASSTSGSYEQYF
TGTGCCAGTTCGACTAGCGGGAGCTACGAGCAGTACTTC
>TRBJ1-1|.|TRBV6-4|.
CASSASGGMTTEAFF
TGTGCCAGCAGTGCGTCGGGGGGTATGACCACTGAAGCTTTCTTT
>TRBJ1-6|.|TRBV19|.
CASSRQQNSPLHF
TGTGCCAGTAGTAGACAGCAGAATTCACCCCTCCACTTT
>TRBJ2-1|.|TRBV7-2|.
CAISVGAYNEQFF
TGTGCCATCTCAGTAGGTGCCTACAATGAGCAGTTCTTC
>TRBJ1-4|few|TRBV15|.
CATSRDNRFLATNEKLFF
TGTGCCACCAGCAGAGATAATCGGTTCCTTGCAACTAATGAAAAACTGTTTTTT
>TRBJ1-2|.|TRBV6-5|TRBD1
CASSLTDRGLGGYTF
TGTGCCAGCAGTCTAACTGACAGGGGACTTGGCGGCTACACCTTC
>TRBJ1-2|.|TRBV9|.
CASSVWTRPINGYTF
TGTGCCAGCAGCGTGTGGACGCGGCCTATCAATGGCTACACCTTC
>TRBJ2-1|.|TRBV18|TRBD2
CASSLGGGSYNEQFF
TGTGCCAGCTCACTGGGGGGGGGATCCTACAATGAGCAGTTCTTC
>TRBJ2-3|.|TRBV29-1|.
CSVLTDSTDTQYF
TGCAGCGTCCTGACAGACTCCACAGATACGCAGTATTTT
>TRBJ2-3|.|TRBV30|TRBD2
CAWWAGSGESHTQYF
TGTGCCTGGTGGGCGGGTAGCGGGGAATCTCATACGCAGTATTTT
>TRBJ2-7|.|TRBV7-8|.
CASNVQGVGHEQYF
TGTGCCAGCAACGTACAGGGAGTTGGCCACGAGCAGTACTTC
>TRBJ1-1|few|TRBV25-1|.
CASSSGAVNTEAFF
TGTGCCAGCAGTTCCGGGGCCGTGAACACTGAAGCTTTCTTT
>TRBJ1-6|.|TRBV5-1|.
CASSLDSNSPLHF
TGCGCCAGCAGCTTGGACAGTAATTCACCCCTCCACTTT
>TRBJ1-1|.|TRBV7-2|.
CASTEWTDTEAFF
TGTGCCAGCACCGAGTGGACAGACACTGAAGCTTTCTTT
>TRBJ1-2|.|TRBV7-9|.
CASSFEGLANYGYTF
TGTGCCAGCAGCTTTGAAGGGCTAGCTAACTATGGCTACACCTTC
>TRBJ1-1|once|TRBV25-1|TRBD1
CASSHSGTGTSTEAFF
TGTGCCAGCAGTCACTCCGGGACAGGGACTAGCACTGAAGCTTTCTTT
>TRBJ2-5|.|TRBV19|.
CATTGNKETQYF
TGTGCCACCACGGGAAACAAGGAGACCCAGTACTTC
>TRBJ1-1|once|TRBV7-8|TRBD1
CASSPGTANTEAFF
TGTGCCAGCAGCCCCGGGACAGCCAACACTGAAGCTTTCTTT
>TRBJ2-7|.|TRBV6-4|.
CASSDFQDSYEQYF
TGTGCCAGCAGTGACTTTCAGGACTCCTACGAGCAGTACTTC
>TRBJ1-4|.|TRBV4-3|TRBD1
CASSQDIVRGDEKLFF
TGCGCCAGCAGCCAAGATATAGTCAGGGGGGATGAAAAACTGTTTTTT
>TRBJ2-3|.|TRBV7-2|.
CASSWMDKQYF
TGTGCCAGCAGCTGGATGGACAAGCAGTATTTT
>TRBJ1-5|.|TRBV7-8|.
CASSPTPEPQHF
TGTGCCAGCAGCCCCACCCCGGAGCCCCAGCATTTT
>TRBJ2-7|.|TRBV6-6|.
CATRNSVYEQYF
TGTGCCACGAGGAATAGCGTCTACGAGCAGTACTTC
>TRBJ2-1|.|TRBV14|.
CASSRRSYNEQFF
TGTGCCAGCAGCCGCCGGTCCTACAATGAGCAGTTCTTC
>TRBJ1-1|.|TRBV7-9|.
CASSLAGGVEAFF
TGTGCCAGCAGCTTAGCTGGCGGCGTTGAAGCTTTCTTT
>TRBJ1-4|.|TRBV4-1|TRBD1
CASSQEPGQGYEKLFF
TGCGCCAGCAGCCAAGAACCGGGACAGGGGTATGAAAAACTGTTTTTT
>TRBJ1-2|once|TRBV5-6|.
CASSLRGAKGYTF
TGTGCCAGCAGCTTACGGGGGGCTAAAGGCTACACCTTC
>TRBJ2-1|.|TRBV30|TRBD2
CAWSLRGGVNEQFF
TGTGCCTGGAGTCTGCGGGGGGGAGTGAATGAGCAGTTCTTC
>TRBJ2-5|.|TRBV21-1|.
CASSSGTGDHKETQYF
TGTGCCAGCAGCAGCGGGACAGGAGATCATAAGGAGACCCAGTACTTC
>TRBJ1-1|.|TRBV7-9|TRBD1
CASNAGGAEAFF
TGTGCCAGCAACGCAGGGGGCGCTGAAGCTTTCTTT
>TRBJ2-7|.|TRBV19|.
CASSRRDLTYEQYF
TGTGCCAGTAGTAGGCGGGACCTCACCTACGAGCAGTACTTC
>TRBJ1-1|few|TRBV9|.
CASSVGPGGAEAFF
TGTGCCAGCAGCGTGGGTCCGGGGGGAGCTGAAGCTTTCTTT
>TRBJ2-6|.|TRBV6-5|.
CASSKEETGANVLTF
TGTGCCAGCAGCAAGGAAGAGACTGGGGCCAACGTCCTGACTTTC
>TRBJ2-3|.|TRBV29-1|TRBD1
CSVGDSLTQYF
TGCAGCGTGGGGGACAGTCTTACGCAGTATTTT
>TRBJ1-5|.|TRBV7-9|TRBD1
CASSWGTGSLQPQHF
TGTGCCAGCAGCTGGGGGACAGGTTCCCTCCAGCCCCAGCATTTT
>TRBJ1-5|.|TRBV15|.
CATSRDGNRDQPQHF
TGTGCCACCAGCAGAGACGGTAACCGGGATCAGCCCCAGCATTTT
>TRBJ1-1|.|TRBV30|.
CAWNEDEAFF
TGTGCCTGGAACGAGGATGAAGCTTTCTTT